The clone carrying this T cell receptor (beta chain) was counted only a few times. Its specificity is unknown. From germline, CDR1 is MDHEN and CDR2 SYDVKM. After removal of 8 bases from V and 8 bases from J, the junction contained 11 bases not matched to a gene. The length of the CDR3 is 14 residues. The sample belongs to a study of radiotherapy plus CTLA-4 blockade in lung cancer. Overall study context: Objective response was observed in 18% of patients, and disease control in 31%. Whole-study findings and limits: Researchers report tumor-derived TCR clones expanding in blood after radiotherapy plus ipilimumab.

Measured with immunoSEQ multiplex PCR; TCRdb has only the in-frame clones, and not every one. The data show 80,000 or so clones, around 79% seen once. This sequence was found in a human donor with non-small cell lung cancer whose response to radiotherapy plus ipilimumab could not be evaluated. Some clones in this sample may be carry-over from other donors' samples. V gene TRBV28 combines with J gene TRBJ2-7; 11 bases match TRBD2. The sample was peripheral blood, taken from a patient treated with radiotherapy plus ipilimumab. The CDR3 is CASARLAGRYQQYF. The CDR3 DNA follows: TGTGCCAGCGCCAGACTAGCGGGGCGATACCAGCAGTACTTC.